These 16 T cell receptor beta chains share one sample of origin, sequenced in a study of T cells after posttransplantation cyclophosphamide. The repertoire was sequenced with immunoSEQ multiplex PCR; TCRdb's copy has only in-frame clones and lacks some. The sample contains about 37,000 clones, none of them singletons. The sample consisted of PBMCs. The receptor source for this set is a man aged 25-40 years in good health and a related stem cell transplant donor.

This clone has ten or more counts. This chain uses TRBV2 with TRBJ1-3; TRBD1 aligns across 8 bases. J lost 2 bases, V lost 3 bases, and 6 bases had no gene match. The germline CDR1 and CDR2 sequences are SNHLY and FYNNEI. The CDR3 contains 16 residues. The CDR3 region has the DNA TGTGCCAGCAGTGACGGACAGGGTGCAGCTGGAAACACCATATATTTT. It is translated as CASSDGQGAAGNTIYF.

This clone was detected ten times or more. The V and J genes are TRBV6-5 and TRBJ1-4, with D possibly matching TRBD1 (5 bases). The CDR3 covers 14 residues. In germline, CDR1 is MNHEY, CDR2 SVGAGI. V was cut by 2 bases and J by 8 bases, with 12 bases left in between. As DNA, the CDR3 is TGTGCCAGCAGTTACAGGGGAGAGGGAGAAAAACTGTTTTTT. Its translation is CASSYRGEGEKLFF.

The table lists this clone with many counts. The CDR3 bases are TGTGCCAGTACCTCCGGGGGGGTGAGCAATCAGCCCCAGCATTTT. Protein product: CASTSGGVSNQPQHF. The chain uses TRBV19 and TRBJ1-5, with D perhaps matching TRBD1 (5 bases). There are 15 residues in the CDR3. The V gene lost 7 bases and the J gene lost 1 base, with 14 bases spanning the gap. Germline-derived CDR1 and CDR2 are LNHDA and SQIVND (reference sequence).

The chain uses TRBV27 and TRBJ2-3; the match to TRBD2 covers 9 bases. The germline gives CDR1 MNHEY, CDR2 SMNVEV (reference sequence). The CDR3 consists of 18 residues. The V and J ends lost 3 bases and 4 bases, in that order; junction bases with no gene match: 14. CDR3 bases: TGTGCCAGCAGTTTCTTCTCCCGTAAAGCGGGGGGCTCAGATACGCAGTATTTT. Translation gives CASSFFSRKAGGSDTQYF.

The table lists this clone with many counts. V is TRBV19 and J is TRBJ2-2; D gene ambiguous. The V end lost 8 bases, the J end lost 2 bases, and 15 bases lay between the germline ends. Germline values: CDR1 LNHDA, CDR2 SQIVND (reference sequence). CDR3 length equals 15 residues. CDR3 in amino acids: CASQLSSSNTGELFF. Here the CDR3 DNA reads TGTGCCAGTCAGTTGTCTAGTTCAAACACCGGGGAGCTGTTTTTT.

This clone was seen repeatedly, ten times or more. The gene calls are TRBV29-1 and TRBJ2-7, with D perhaps TRBD2 (5 bases). V lost 1 base and J lost 6, with 19 bases in between. The V gene's germline CDR1 is SQVTM and CDR2 ANQGSEA. The CDR3 is made up of 15 amino acids. The CDR3 DNA sequence: TGCAGCGTTGAAGTACCCCGAGGCTCGGGGATCGAGCAGTACTTC. This encodes CSVEVPRGSGIEQYF.

At least ten counts were recorded for this clone. The gene calls are TRBV2 and TRBJ2-2; 11 nucleotides agree with TRBD1. CDR1 and CDR2 from the germline V gene are SNHLY and FYNNEI. J was trimmed by 3 bases and V by 4 bases; bases with no gene match: 4. This CDR3 has 16 residues. The CDR3 DNA sequence: TGTGCCAGCAGTGGGAGGACAGGGGGCGACACCGGGGAGCTGTTTTTT. It codes for CASSGRTGGDTGELFF.

This clone was seen a few times. This rearrangement joins TRBV25-1 to TRBJ1-6, with D possibly being TRBD1 (6 bases). V lost 2 bases to trimming and J lost 3 bases, with 11 bases between them. Germline CDR1 and CDR2: MGHDK and SYGVNS. The CDR3 contains 16 residues. CDR3 DNA sequence: TGTGCCAGCAGTGAAGACAGGATCGGCTATAATTCACCCCTCCACTTT. Translating gives CASSEDRIGYNSPLHF.

This clone was counted ten times or more. The chain has TRBV12-3 or TRBV12-4 and TRBJ2-7; D is possibly TRBD1 (8 bases). The ends were cut back, 6 bases at V and 9 bases at J, with 18 bases in the middle. This CDR3 comprises 13 residues. The CDR3 sequence: CASSSQGGTTQYF. CDR3 nucleotide sequence: TGTGCCAGCAGCTCACAGGGGGGGACCACGCAGTACTTC.

J is TRBJ1-6 and V is TRBV12-3 or TRBV12-4, with 7 bases that match TRBD1. J was trimmed by 7 bases and V by 7 bases; bases with no gene match: 7. The CDR3 extends over 14 amino acids. DNA for the CDR3: TGTGCCAGCAAGAGACAGGGTCAGAATTCACCCCTCCACTTT. Residues: CASKRQGQNSPLHF.

This clone has a count of ten or more. CDR3 nucleotides: TGTGCCAGCTCACCACAGGGCAGGCGTAACTATGGCTACACCTTC. Its translation is CASSPQGRRNYGYTF. This rearrangement joins TRBV18 to TRBJ1-2; D is undetermined. Germline V gene sequence: CDR1 KGHSH, CDR2 LQKENI. Trimming shortened V by 1 base and J by 1 base, and 10 bases separated the two germline ends. The CDR3 length is 15 residues.

This clone occurred a few times. V usage is TRBV5-1 and J usage is TRBJ2-3, with D possibly matching TRBD2 (7 bases). The CDR3 consists of 15 residues. The V end was cut by 4 bases, the J end by 3 bases, with 15 bases between. Germline V gene data show CDR1 as SGHRS and CDR2 as YFSETQ. This CDR3 is CASSIRGAGTDTQYF. Here the CDR3 DNA reads TGCGCCAGCAGCATTCGGGGGGCGGGAACAGATACGCAGTATTTT.

This clone was seen repeatedly, ten times or more. The genes are TRBV6-6 and TRBJ1-3; no firm D call. Germline V gene lookup returns CDR1 MNHNY and CDR2 SVGAGI (reference sequence). CDR3 length equals 14 residues. The V end lost 0 bases, the J end lost 2 bases, and 5 bases lay between the germline ends. CDR3 protein: CASSYSPPGNTIYF. CDR3 in DNA: TGTGCCAGCAGTTACTCTCCTCCTGGAAACACCATATATTTT.

This clone was seen repeatedly, ten times or more. The chain couples TRBV2 to TRBJ1-4; D is uncertain. V shed 6 bases and J shed 2 bases, with 19 bases lying between them. There are 17 residues in the CDR3. Germline V gene data show CDR1 as SNHLY and CDR2 as FYNNEI. In DNA, the CDR3 is TGTGCCAGCAGGGTTGACACGACCCGTGGGACTAATGAAAAACTGTTTTTT. It encodes CASRVDTTRGTNEKLFF.

Many counts were recorded for this clone. This sequence joins TRBV6-2 or TRBV6-3 and TRBJ1-1, with D maybe TRBD1 (5 bases). CDR1 is MNHEY, CDR2 SVGEGT, per germline. This CDR3 is built from 15 residues. Trimming stripped 0 bases from V and 2 bases from J, with 10 bases between. In DNA, the CDR3 is TGTGCCAGCAGTTACTCGGGAGGGGTTAACACTGAAGCTTTCTTT. Residues: CASSYSGGVNTEAFF.

The chain uses TRBV7-8 and TRBJ2-3; TRBD1 agrees at 10 bases. The J segment lost 1 base and the V segment lost 0 bases, leaving 1 base of the junction unmatched. The germline V gene encodes CDR1 SGHVS and CDR2 FQNEAQ. This CDR3 contains 16 residues. CDR3: CASSLAGTGGTDTQYF. As DNA, the CDR3 is TGTGCCAGCAGCTTAGCCGGGACAGGGGGCACAGATACGCAGTATTTT.